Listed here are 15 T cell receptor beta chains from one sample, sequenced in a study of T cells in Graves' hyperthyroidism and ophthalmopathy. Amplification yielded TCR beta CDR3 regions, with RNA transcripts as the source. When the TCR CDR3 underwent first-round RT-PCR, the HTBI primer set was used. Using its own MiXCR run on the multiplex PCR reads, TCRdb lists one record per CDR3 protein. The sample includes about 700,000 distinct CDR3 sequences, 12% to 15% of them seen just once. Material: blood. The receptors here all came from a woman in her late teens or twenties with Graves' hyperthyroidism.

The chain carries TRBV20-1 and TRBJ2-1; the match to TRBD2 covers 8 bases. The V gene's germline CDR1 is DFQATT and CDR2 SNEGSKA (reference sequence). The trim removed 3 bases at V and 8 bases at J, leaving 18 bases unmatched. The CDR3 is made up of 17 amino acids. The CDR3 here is CSASPSGRVPILDEQFF. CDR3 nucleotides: TGCAGTGCTAGTCCAAGCGGGAGAGTACCCATCCTAGATGAGCAGTTCTTC.

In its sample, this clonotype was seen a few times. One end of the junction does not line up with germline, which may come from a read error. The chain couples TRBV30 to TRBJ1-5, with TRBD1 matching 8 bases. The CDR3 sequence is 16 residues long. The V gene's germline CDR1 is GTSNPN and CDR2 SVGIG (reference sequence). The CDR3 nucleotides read TGTGCCGGGAGTGTAGGGTCAGGGGGCCGTGATCAGCCCCAGCACTTT. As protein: CAGSVGSGGRDQPQHF.

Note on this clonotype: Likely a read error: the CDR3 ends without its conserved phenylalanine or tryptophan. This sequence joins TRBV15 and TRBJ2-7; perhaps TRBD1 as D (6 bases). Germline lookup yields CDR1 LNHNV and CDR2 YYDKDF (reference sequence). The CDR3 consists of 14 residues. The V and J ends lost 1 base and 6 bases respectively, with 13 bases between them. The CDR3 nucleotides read TGTGCCACCAGCAGAGGGGGGACATCTATCGAGCAGTACCTC. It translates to CATSRGGTSIEQYL.

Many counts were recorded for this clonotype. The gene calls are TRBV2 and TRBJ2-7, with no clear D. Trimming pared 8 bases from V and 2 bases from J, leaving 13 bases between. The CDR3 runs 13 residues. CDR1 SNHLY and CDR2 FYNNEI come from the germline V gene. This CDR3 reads CASRSPKTYEQYF. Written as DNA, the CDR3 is TGTGCCAGCCGCTCGCCTAAGACCTACGAGCAGTACTTC.

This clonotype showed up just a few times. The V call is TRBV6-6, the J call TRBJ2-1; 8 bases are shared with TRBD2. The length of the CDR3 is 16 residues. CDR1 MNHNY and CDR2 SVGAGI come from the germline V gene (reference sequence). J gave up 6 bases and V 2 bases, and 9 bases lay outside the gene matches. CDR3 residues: CASSYGPAAGGNEQFF. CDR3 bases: TGTGCCAGCAGTTACGGTCCGGCCGCGGGAGGCAATGAGCAGTTCTTC.

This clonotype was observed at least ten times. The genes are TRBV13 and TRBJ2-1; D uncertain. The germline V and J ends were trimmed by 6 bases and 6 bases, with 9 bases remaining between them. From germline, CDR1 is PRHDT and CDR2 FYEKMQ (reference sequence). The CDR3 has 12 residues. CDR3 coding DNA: TGTGCCAGCAGTCCATGGGTCAATGAGCAGTTCTTC. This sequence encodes CASSPWVNEQFF. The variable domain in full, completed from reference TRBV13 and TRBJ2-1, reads AAGVIQSPRHLIKEKRETATLKCYPIPRHDTVYWYQQGPGQDPQFLISFYEKMQSDKGSIPDRFSAQQFSDYHSELNMSSLELGDSALYFCASSPWVNEQFFGPGTRLTVL.

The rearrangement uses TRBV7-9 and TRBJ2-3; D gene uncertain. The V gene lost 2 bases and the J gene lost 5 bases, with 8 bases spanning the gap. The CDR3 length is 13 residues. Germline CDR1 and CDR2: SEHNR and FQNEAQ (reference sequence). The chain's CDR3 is CASSLNEEDTQYF. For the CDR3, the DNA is TGTGCCAGCAGCTTAAACGAAGAAGATACGCAGTATTTT.

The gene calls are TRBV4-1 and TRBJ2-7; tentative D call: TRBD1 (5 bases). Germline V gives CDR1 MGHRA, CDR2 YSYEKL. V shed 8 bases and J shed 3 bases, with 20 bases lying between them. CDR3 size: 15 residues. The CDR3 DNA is TGCGCCAGCTCACGTGGGGCGGAGAAATTCTACGAGCAGTACTTC. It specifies CASSRGAEKFYEQYF.

The CDR3 DNA sequence: TGTGCCAGTAGTATATCGGGACAGAACACCGGGGAGCTGTTTTTT. It is translated as CASSISGQNTGELFF. The J gene is TRBJ2-2, the V gene TRBV19; maybe TRBD1 (6 bases). CDR3 length equals 15 residues. V lost 2 bases to trimming and J lost 1 base, with 8 bases between them. The germline CDR1 and CDR2 sequences are LNHDA and SQIVND (reference sequence).

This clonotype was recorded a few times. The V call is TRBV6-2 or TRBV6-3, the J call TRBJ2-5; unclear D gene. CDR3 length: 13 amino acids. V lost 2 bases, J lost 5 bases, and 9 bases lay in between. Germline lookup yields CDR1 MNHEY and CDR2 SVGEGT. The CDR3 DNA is TGTGCCAGCAGTTACCTCGCCCGGGAGACCCAGTACTTC. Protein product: CASSYLARETQYF.

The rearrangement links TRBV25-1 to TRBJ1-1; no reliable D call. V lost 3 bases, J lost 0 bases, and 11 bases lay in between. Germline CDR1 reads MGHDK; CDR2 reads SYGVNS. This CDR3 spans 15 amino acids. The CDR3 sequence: CASSELADLNTEAFF. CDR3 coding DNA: TGTGCCAGCAGTGAGTTGGCAGACTTGAACACTGAAGCTTTCTTT.

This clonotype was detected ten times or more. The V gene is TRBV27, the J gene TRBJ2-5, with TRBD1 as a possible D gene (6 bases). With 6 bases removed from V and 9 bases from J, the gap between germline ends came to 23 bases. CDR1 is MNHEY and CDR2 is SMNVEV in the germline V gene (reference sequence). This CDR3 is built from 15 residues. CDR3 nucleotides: TGTGCCAGCAGCCTTAGAGGGGGTATCGCAAGGGCCCAGTACTTC. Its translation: CASSLRGGIARAQYF.

The CDR3 DNA reads TGTGCCAGCAGCGTGTCACCGATCACGAGTGAATATGGCTACACCTTC. Its translation is CASSVSPITSEYGYTF. The V gene is TRBV9, the J gene TRBJ1-2; D remains ambiguous. With 2 bases removed from V and 5 bases from J, the gap between germline ends came to 19 bases. Germline CDR1 reads SGDLS; CDR2 reads YYNGEE. The CDR3 is 16 amino acids.

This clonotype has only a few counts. DNA of the CDR3: TGTGCCAGCAGCCTTCGGGCAGGCCACTCGGGCGAGCAGTACTTC. The encoded protein is CASSLRAGHSGEQYF. The chain carries TRBV5-4 and TRBJ2-7; no clear D. Germline assignment: CDR1 SGHNT and CDR2 YYREEE (reference sequence). There are 15 residues in the CDR3. V was trimmed by 4 bases and J by 6 bases, leaving 20 bases between them.

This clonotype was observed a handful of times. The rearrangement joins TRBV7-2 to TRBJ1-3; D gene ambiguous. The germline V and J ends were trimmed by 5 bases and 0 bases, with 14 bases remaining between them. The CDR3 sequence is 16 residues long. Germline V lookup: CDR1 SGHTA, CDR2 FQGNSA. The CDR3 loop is CASSRSGASSGNTIYF. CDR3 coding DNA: TGTGCCAGCAGCCGATCGGGAGCCAGCTCTGGAAACACCATATATTTT.